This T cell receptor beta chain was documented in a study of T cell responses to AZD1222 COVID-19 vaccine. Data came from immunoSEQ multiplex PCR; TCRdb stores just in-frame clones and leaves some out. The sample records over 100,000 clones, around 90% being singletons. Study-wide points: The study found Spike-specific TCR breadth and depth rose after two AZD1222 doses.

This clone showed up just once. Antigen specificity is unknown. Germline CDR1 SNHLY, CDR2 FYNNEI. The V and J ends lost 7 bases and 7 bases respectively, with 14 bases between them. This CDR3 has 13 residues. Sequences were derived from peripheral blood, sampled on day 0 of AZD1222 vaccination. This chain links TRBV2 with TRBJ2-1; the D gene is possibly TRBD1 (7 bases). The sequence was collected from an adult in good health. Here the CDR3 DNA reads TGTGCCAGCAAAAGACAGGGAGGAAATGAGCAGTTCTTC. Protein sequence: CASKRQGGNEQFF.